This T cell receptor beta chain was documented in a study of T cells after yellow fever vaccination (dated by TCRdb to between 2018 and 2021). With regard to the full study: The SMART-Seq v4 Ultra Low Input RNA kit was used to prepare libraries from fractions with low cell numbers. To track T-cell clones before and after primary and booster YFV17D yellow fever vaccination, bulk TCR alpha and beta repertoires were sequenced longitudinally. Two healthy male donors made up the cohort, one aged 18 to 29 years and the other aged 30 to 40 years. Blood samples were taken at several timepoints before and after primary and secondary immunization, and bulk PBMC replicates and cell subsets were isolated. What the authors observed across the whole study: Computational filtering was needed because FACS-sorted repertoires could contain abundant contaminating clonotypes from the bulk population. A small fraction of clonotypes appeared in both the CD4 and CD8 compartments, likely as a result of convergent recombination. Most clones expanded after primary vaccination (around 96% of CD4 and roughly 90% of CD8) were re-detected after the booster, suggesting that broad memory maintenance occurred. The study included only two donors, which limits how far the findings can be generalized. The secondary T-cell response was found to be weaker but faster than the primary response, with a peak reached on day 5 rather than on day 15.

Read against the paper, the sample's treatment or condition label means: live attenuated yellow fever vaccine strain. Two biological replicates of bulk PBMCs were collected at each blood-draw timepoint. A standard Ficoll-Paque protocol was used to isolate PBMCs from peripheral blood. TriZol was used to extract RNA from bulk PBMCs, CD4 and CD8 fractions, and dextramer-positive and dextramer-negative fractions. Synthesis of TCR cDNA relied on 5'RACE template switching, a step that introduced a universal primer site along with unique molecular identifiers. Priming of cDNA synthesis was performed from both the TCR alpha and TCR beta constant segments. Library amplification used two PCR steps, and the second PCR step added sample barcodes and sequencing adapters. Sequencing of the libraries was done on either Illumina HiSeq 2500 (2x100 bp) or NovaSeq (2x150 bp). As for how the authors treated the data: Demultiplexing of reads and collapsing into UMI consensus sequences were performed with MIGEC, and V(D)J alignment was carried out with MiXCR. Clonotypes responding to the vaccine were identified with edgeR on replicate PBMC samples, with the criteria of FDR below 0.01 and a log2 fold change above 5 up to day 15. CD4 or CD8 identity was assigned to each bulk clonotype according to whether the clonotype was present at higher abundance in the sequenced CD4 repertoire or the sequenced CD8 repertoire. Using fastp trimming at Q25 and MiXCR clonotype assembly, TCRdb reanalyzed the public sequencing data and kept in-frame beta chains. CDR3 protein duplicates are merged, each entry listing the most common genes and DNA. The V and J calls and clone size are TCRdb's, not the authors'. The table for this sample lists approximately 610,000 distinct CDR3 sequences; less than 20% of them were counted only once. 17% of the sample belongs to the ten largest clones.

As for this clonotype: The clone's antigen remains unknown. Nothing much larger sits one base from this clone, and base qualities are not available.

Sequencing was performed on PBMCs, taken around 5 days after the first yellow fever vaccination. The receptor was derived from a man younger than 30 who received the YFV17D yellow fever vaccine.

The CDR3 protein: CASSPRGLAGGIYNEQFF. Read as DNA, the sequence is TGTGCCAGCAGCCCCCGAGGACTAGCGGGGGGTATCTACAATGAGCAGTTCTTC. The chain is assembled from TRBV9 and TRBJ2-1; TRBD2 agrees with 14 junctional bases. Compared with germline, V lacks 4 bases and J lacks 3 bases; bases without a gene match: 9. Its CDR3 holds 18 amino acids, cysteine through phenylalanine. Only CDR3 DNA remains: 54 bases, in frame from the first base. The CDR1 and CDR2 encoded by the germline V gene are SGDLS and YYNGEE.